These 16 T cell receptor beta chains came from one sample sequenced in a study of blood T cell repertoires in COVID-19. Measured with immunoSEQ multiplex PCR; TCRdb has only the in-frame clones, and not every one. The sample lists around 290,000 clones, approximately 88% occurring once. What was sequenced was PBMCs or T cells enriched from blood (not recorded which). The receptors come from a woman in her forties who had recovered from COVID-19.

This rearrangement joins TRBV4-1 to TRBJ1-1, with D unclear. The CDR3 totals 14 residues. With 4 bases removed from V and 5 bases from J, the gap between germline ends came to 14 bases. Germline values: CDR1 MGHRA, CDR2 YSYEKL. The CDR3 reads CASSPPGPRTEAFF. DNA of the CDR3: TGCGCCAGCAGCCCTCCGGGTCCTCGAACTGAAGCTTTCTTT.

This chain connects TRBV30 to TRBJ2-2; no reliable D call. The CDR3 sequence is 13 residues long. Trimming removed 4 bases at V and 0 bases at J, with 6 bases between. Germline V lookup: CDR1 GTSNPN, CDR2 SVGIG (reference sequence). DNA for the CDR3: TGTGCCTGGACGGTAACGAACACCGGGGAGCTGTTTTTT. It codes for CAWTVTNTGELFF. The full variable domain, rest sourced from reference TRBV30 and TRBJ2-2, is SQTIHQWPATLVQPVGSPLSLECTVEGTSNPNLYWYRQAAGRGLQLLFYSVGIGQISSEVPQNLSASRPQDRQFILSSKKLLLSDSGFYLCAWTVTNTGELFFGEGSRLTVL.

The chain has TRBV2 and TRBJ2-5; tentatively, D is TRBD1 (7 bases). Germline V CDR1 and CDR2: SNHLY, FYNNEI. CDR3 length equals 14 residues. Trimming removed 7 bases at V and 3 bases at J, with 15 bases between. The CDR3 DNA sequence: TGTGCCAGCATTGGACAGGAGGGTGAAGAGACCCAGTACTTC. Encoded protein: CASIGQEGEETQYF.

The chain couples TRBV5-1 to TRBJ1-4; 8 positions match TRBD1. In germline, CDR1 is SGHRS, CDR2 YFSETQ. V was pared by 4 bases and J by 7 bases, with 3 bases of the junction left unmatched. This CDR3 has 13 residues. As DNA, the CDR3 is TGCGCCAGCAGCGTAGACAGGGGTGAAAAACTGTTTTTT. As protein: CASSVDRGEKLFF.

The chain joins TRBV11-1 to TRBJ2-1, with a weak D call TRBD1 (7 bases). This CDR3 has 14 amino acids. The V gene lost 10 bases and the J gene lost 7 bases, with 20 bases spanning the gap. Germline V CDR1 and CDR2: SGHAT, FQDESV (reference sequence). The CDR3 DNA reads TGTGCCACCGCGGGACAGAATCCTCGGAATGAGCAGTTCTTC. Protein sequence: CATAGQNPRNEQFF.

This clone was seen only once. The chain's CDR3 is CAWSPLGTVGYGYTF. The CDR3 region has the DNA TGTGCCTGGAGTCCCCTGGGGACTGTTGGCTATGGCTACACCTTC. The J gene is TRBJ1-2, the V gene TRBV30; maybe TRBD1 (5 bases). This CDR3 region has 15 residues. Trimming left V 2 bases short and J 4 bases short, with 17 bases between. Germline V gene sequence: CDR1 GTSNPN, CDR2 SVGIG (reference sequence).

The V call is TRBV6-5, the J call TRBJ1-2; TRBD1 agrees at 7 bases. The CDR3 extends over 13 amino acids. The V and J ends lost 5 bases and 3 bases, in that order; junction bases with no gene match: 3. CDR1 is MNHEY and CDR2 is SVGAGI in the germline V gene. The CDR3 nucleotides are TGTGCCAGCAGTCTCGGGACAGACTATGGCTACACCTTC. Protein sequence: CASSLGTDYGYTF.

This clone turned up a few times. The chain carries TRBV7-3 and TRBJ2-7; D is perhaps TRBD2 (5 bases). CDR3 length equals 13 residues. Germline CDR1 SGHTA, CDR2 FQGTGA. Trimming pared 3 bases from V and 6 bases from J, leaving 12 bases between. The CDR3: CASSFAGSSEQYF. DNA of the CDR3: TGTGCCAGCAGCTTCGCGGGTTCGAGCGAGCAGTACTTC.

V and J are TRBV18 and TRBJ1-5, with D unresolved. This CDR3 region has 15 residues. The germline CDR1 and CDR2 sequences are KGHSH and LQKENI. V was pared by 3 bases and J by 2 bases, with 11 bases between. This CDR3 is CASSPPLEGNQPQHF. In DNA form, the CDR3 reads TGTGCCAGCTCACCTCCGTTGGAGGGCAATCAGCCCCAGCATTTT. Looking up the rest from reference TRBV18 and TRBJ1-5 gives the full variable domain: NAGVMQNPRHLVRRRGQEARLRCSPMKGHSHVYWYRQLPEEGLKFMVYLQKENIIDESGMPKERFSAEFPKEGPSILRIQQVVRGDSAAYFCASSPPLEGNQPQHFGDGTRLSIL.

The chain uses TRBV28 and TRBJ2-4, with D perhaps TRBD2 (7 bases). Per germline, CDR1 MDHEN and CDR2 SYDVKM. Trimming cost V 2 bases and J 4 bases, with 21 bases left between them. The CDR3 contains 18 residues. The CDR3 sequence is CASSLPYTRRGGKNIQYF. The CDR3 bases are TGTGCCAGCAGTTTACCCTACACCAGGAGGGGGGGGAAAAACATTCAGTACTTC. Looking up the rest from reference TRBV28 and TRBJ2-4 gives the full variable domain: DVKVTQSSRYLVKRTGEKVFLECVQDMDHENMFWYRQDPGLGLRLIYFSYDVKMKEKGDIPEGYSVSREKKERFSLILESASTNQTSMYLCASSLPYTRRGGKNIQYFGAGTRLSVL.

V gene TRBV15 combines with J gene TRBJ2-2; 9 bases are a match to TRBD1. Per germline, CDR1 LNHNV and CDR2 YYDKDF (reference sequence). The CDR3 length is 21 residues. Trimming took 0 bases from V and 0 from J; bases not matched to a gene: 14. Written as DNA, the CDR3 is TGTGCCACCAGCAGAGATCTGTGGGACAGGGTACTGTATTCGAACACCGGGGAGCTGTTTTTT. Residues: CATSRDLWDRVLYSNTGELFF.

The rearrangement joins TRBV5-4 to TRBJ2-7; possible D gene TRBD2, 5 bases. Trimming shortened V by 1 base and J by 7 bases, and 15 bases separated the two germline ends. The length of the CDR3 is 14 residues. Looked up from germline, CDR1 is SGHNT and CDR2 is YYREEE (reference sequence). The CDR3 spells CASSLTVGGGEQYF. CDR3 bases: TGTGCCAGCAGCTTGACGGTTGGAGGCGGGGAGCAGTACTTC.

J is TRBJ1-2 and V is TRBV19; TRBD1 agrees at 9 bases. The CDR3 has 15 residues. Unmatched junction bases numbered 11, after V lost 4 bases and J lost 8 bases. The germline CDR1 and CDR2 sequences are LNHDA and SQIVND (reference sequence). The CDR3 spells CASSTPGTGRFGYTF. DNA for the CDR3: TGTGCCAGTAGTACCCCCGGGACAGGGCGTTTCGGCTACACCTTC. The whole variable domain, filled in from reference TRBV19 and TRBJ1-2, reads DGGITQSPKYLFRKEGQNVTLSCEQNLNHDAMYWYRQDPGQGLRLIYYSQIVNDFQKGDIAEGYSVSREKKESFPLTVTSAQKNPTAFYLCASSTPGTGRFGYTFGSGTRLTVV.

The V call is TRBV18, the J call TRBJ2-3, with 11 bases fitting TRBD2. This CDR3 spans 19 amino acids. Per germline, CDR1 KGHSH and CDR2 LQKENI. Trimming took 4 bases from V and 0 from J; bases not matched to a gene: 12. The CDR3 DNA reads as TGTGCCAGCTCACGGGGCGCTGTTAGGACTAGCGGGAGCACAGATACGCAGTATTTT. Its translation is CASSRGAVRTSGSTDTQYF.

This clone has just a few counts. The chain is built from TRBV9 and TRBJ1-1; 8 bases match TRBD1. Trimming cost V 0 bases and J 3 bases; bases outside gene matches: 4. The germline gives CDR1 SGDLS, CDR2 YYNGEE. CDR3 length: 15 amino acids. CDR3 DNA: TGTGCCAGCAGCGTAGATGACAGGGGCGACACTGAAGCTTTCTTT. It translates to CASSVDDRGDTEAFF. Drawing the rest from reference TRBV9 and TRBJ1-1, the complete variable domain is DSGVTQTPKHLITATGQRVTLRCSPRSGDLSVYWYQQSLDQGLQFLIQYYNGEERAKGNILERFSAQQFPDLHSELNLSSLELGDSALYFCASSVDDRGDTEAFFGQGTRLTVV.

This rearrangement joins TRBV30 to TRBJ1-5, with D possibly being TRBD1 (5 bases). This CDR3 spans 15 amino acids. The germline gives CDR1 GTSNPN, CDR2 SVGIG (reference sequence). V shed 3 bases and J shed 6 bases, with 18 bases lying between them. The chain's CDR3 is CAWSPGQGLFQPQHF. The CDR3 nucleotides are TGTGCCTGGAGCCCGGGCCAGGGTTTATTTCAGCCCCAGCATTTT.